Detailed here is one T cell receptor (beta chain). The target of this receptor is not known. There are no base qualities to consult, and no much larger clone falls within one base. The junction shows trimming of 0 bases on V and 9 bases on J, plus 13 bases between the germline ends. From the germline V gene, CDR1 is SGHTS and CDR2 is YDEGEE. The CDR3, from cysteine to phenylalanine, totals 15 residues. Only the CDR3 portion is preserved as DNA: 45 bases, with reading frame beginning at the first base. The source of the sample is a study of blood T cell repertoires in COVID-19 (TCRdb year 2020). About the study as a whole: Collaborator samples came from the United States, Italy and Spain and covered acute and convalescent phases of COVID-19. The material from the prospective study consisted of cDNA or gDNA derived from T cells, B-cell-depleted T cells, or PBMCs. The dataset comprised deeply sampled blood TCRbeta repertoires from subjects exposed to, actively infected with, or recovered from COVID-19. The repertoires were made available in a free public database intended to serve as a resource for research on the immune response to SARS-CoV-2. The samples were drawn from the first 160 participants of the ongoing ImmuneRACE study and from some 1,300 subjects provided by 6 global collaborators. Where available, HLA class I and class II types were obtained from metadata supplied by the sample provider rather than from assay-based typing. A de-identified subject ID, COVID-19 status, age in years and sex were almost always included in the sample metadata. What the research found in general, with its limitations: How much clinical and demographic metadata was included differed by source and by participant, and the metadata was provided uncurated.

Collaborating institutions collected whole blood in K2EDTA tubes following their own protocols. For TCRbeta analysis, collaborators shipped samples in one of three forms: frozen whole blood, isolated PBMCs, or DNA extracted from either of those sample types. TCRbeta CDR3 regions were amplified from genomic DNA by means of the immunoSEQ Assay, a bias-controlled multiplex PCR. In the source study's methods: Nucleated cell counts per sample were estimated from amplification of reference gene primers within the assay. Sequence reads were collapsed and filtered to measure the absolute abundance of every unique TCRbeta CDR3 rearrangement. Productive Simpson clonality was computed per sample as the square root of Simpson's diversity index over productive rearrangements. TCRdb provides this immuneACCESS table in a form limited to in-frame rearrangements. Some clones are lacking; in checked studies, under half of them reflect an unresolved V gene, and why the rest are absent is not known. That table is the source of V, J and clone size, and D and trimming were worked out from the DNA. The sample table shows roughly 87,000 clones, and around nine tenths are seen once. The ten largest clones capture about 5% of the sample.

Recombination connected TRBV5-8 to TRBJ1-6, with the D gene uncertain. The receptor was isolated from a man aged 35 to 55 with acute or convalescent COVID-19. The sequenced sample consisted of peripheral blood. The CDR3 here reads CASSLGASPLSPLHF. The DNA sequence is TGTGCCAGCAGCTTGGGCGCCTCTCCTCTTTCACCCCTCCACTTT. With all but the CDR3 taken from the reference TRBV5-8 and TRBJ1-6 genes, the full variable domain is: EAGVTQSPTHLIKTRGQQATLRCSPISGHTSVYWYQQALGLGLQFLLWYDEGEERNRGNFPPRFSGRQFPNYSSELNVNALELEDSALYLCASSLGASPLSPLHFGNGTRLTVT.